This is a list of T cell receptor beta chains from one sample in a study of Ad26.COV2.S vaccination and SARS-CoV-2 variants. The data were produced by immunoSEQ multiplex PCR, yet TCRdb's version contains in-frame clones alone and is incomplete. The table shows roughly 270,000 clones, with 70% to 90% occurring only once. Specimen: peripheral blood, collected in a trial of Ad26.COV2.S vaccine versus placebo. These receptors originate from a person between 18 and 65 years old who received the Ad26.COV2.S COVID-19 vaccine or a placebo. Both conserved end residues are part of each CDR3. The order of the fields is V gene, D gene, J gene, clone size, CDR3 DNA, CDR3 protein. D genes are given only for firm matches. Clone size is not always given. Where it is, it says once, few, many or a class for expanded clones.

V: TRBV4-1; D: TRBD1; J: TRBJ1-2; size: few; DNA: TGCGCCAGCAGCCCCAGACAGGGAGGTGGCTACACCTTC; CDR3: CASSPRQGGGYTF
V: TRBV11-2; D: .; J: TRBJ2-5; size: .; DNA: TGTGCCAGCAGCTCTACGCAGGGGCTTAAGACCCAGTACTTC; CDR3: CASSSTQGLKTQYF
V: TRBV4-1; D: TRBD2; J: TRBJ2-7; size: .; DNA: TGCGCCAGCAGCCTAGGGCTAGCGGGAGTGGGCTACGAGCAGTACTTC; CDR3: CASSLGLAGVGYEQYF
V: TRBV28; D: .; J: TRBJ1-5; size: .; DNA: TGTGCCAGCAGTTTACGACGGTGGTATAGCAATCAGCCCCAGCATTTT; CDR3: CASSLRRWYSNQPQHF
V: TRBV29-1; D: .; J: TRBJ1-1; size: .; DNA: TGCAGCGTTCTAACGATCACTGAAGCTTTCTTT; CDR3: CSVLTITEAFF
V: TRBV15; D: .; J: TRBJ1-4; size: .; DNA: TGTGCCACCAGCAGGGACGTGGGTAATGAAAAACTGTTTTTT; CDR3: CATSRDVGNEKLFF
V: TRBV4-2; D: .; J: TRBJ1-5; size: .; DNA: TGTGCCAGCAGCCAAGAGGCCGGGACGGCTTATAGCAATCAGCCCCAGCATTTT; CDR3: CASSQEAGTAYSNQPQHF
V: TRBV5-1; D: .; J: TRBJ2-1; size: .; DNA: TGCGCCAGCAGCTTCGGAGGGGGCTATAATGAGCAGTTCTTC; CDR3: CASSFGGGYNEQFF
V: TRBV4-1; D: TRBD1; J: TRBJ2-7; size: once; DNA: TGCGCCAGCAGCCAAGACCTGGGACAGGGACGTCTCTACGAGCAGTACTTC; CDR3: CASSQDLGQGRLYEQYF
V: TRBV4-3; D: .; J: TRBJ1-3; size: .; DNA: TGCGCCAGCAGCCAAGGGGCCCAGGTTATAACTGGAAACACCATATATTTT; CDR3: CASSQGAQVITGNTIYF
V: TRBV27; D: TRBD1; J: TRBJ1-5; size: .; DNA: TGTGCCAGCAGTTTTTCGGGACAGCGCAATCAGCCCCAGCATTTT; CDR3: CASSFSGQRNQPQHF
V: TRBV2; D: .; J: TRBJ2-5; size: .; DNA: TGTGCCAGCAGAAGGGAAGGGGAGACCCAGTACTTC; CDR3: CASRREGETQYF
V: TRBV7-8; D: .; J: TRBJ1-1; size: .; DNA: TGTGCCAGCAGCTTATCAGGACCGAACACTGAAGCTTTCTTT; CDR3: CASSLSGPNTEAFF
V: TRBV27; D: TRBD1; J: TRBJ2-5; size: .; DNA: TGTGCCAGCAGTTTAGACAGGGGGGGAGAGACCCAGTACTTC; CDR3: CASSLDRGGETQYF
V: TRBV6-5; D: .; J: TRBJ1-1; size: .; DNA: TGTGCCAGCACCACCGGGGAGATGAACACTGAAGCTTTCTTT; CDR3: CASTTGEMNTEAFF
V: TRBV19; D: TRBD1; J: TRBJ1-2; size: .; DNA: TGTGCCAGTAGTTCCACAACAGGGGGGGTTCTGGGCTACACCTTC; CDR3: CASSSTTGGVLGYTF
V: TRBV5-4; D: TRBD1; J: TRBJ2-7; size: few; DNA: TGTGCCAGCAGCCGGACAGGTACCTACGAGCAGTACTTC; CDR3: CASSRTGTYEQYF
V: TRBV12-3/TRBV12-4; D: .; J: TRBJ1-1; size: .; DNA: TGTGCCAGCAGTTTAGTAGAGAACACTGAAGCTTTCTTT; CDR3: CASSLVENTEAFF
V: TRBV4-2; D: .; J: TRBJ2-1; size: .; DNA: TGTGCCAGCAGCCAATTAGCGAATGAGCAGTTCTTC; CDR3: CASSQLANEQFF
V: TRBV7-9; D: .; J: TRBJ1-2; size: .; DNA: TGTGCCAGCAGGCGACATCCGGACGACTATGGCTACACCTTC; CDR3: CASRRHPDDYGYTF
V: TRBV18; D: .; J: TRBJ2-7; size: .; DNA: TGTGCCAGCTCTCTCCGGGACACCGCCTCCTACGAGCAGTACTTC; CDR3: CASSLRDTASYEQYF
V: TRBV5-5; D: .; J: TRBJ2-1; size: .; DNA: TGTGCCAGCAGACCGACACTGGTTGAGCAGTTCTTC; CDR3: CASRPTLVEQFF
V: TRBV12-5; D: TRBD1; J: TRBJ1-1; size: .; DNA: TGTGCTAGTGGTTTGGCAGGGGGGCTGGGGGAAGCTTTCTTT; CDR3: CASGLAGGLGEAFF
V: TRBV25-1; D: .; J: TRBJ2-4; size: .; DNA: TGTGCCAGCAGTGAATATGGCGACAGAAACATTCAGTACTTC; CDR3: CASSEYGDRNIQYF
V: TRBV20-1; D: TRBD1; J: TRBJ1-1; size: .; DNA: TGCAGTGCTAGAGACGCGACAGGGGCTTTCTTT; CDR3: CSARDATGAFF
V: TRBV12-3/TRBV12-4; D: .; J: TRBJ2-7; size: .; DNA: TGTGCCAGCAGCCCCCTAGAGTCCTACGAGCAGTACTTC; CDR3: CASSPLESYEQYF
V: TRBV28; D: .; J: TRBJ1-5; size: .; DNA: TGTGCCAGCAGTTTAGTGTCGGACCAGCCCCAGCATTTT; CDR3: CASSLVSDQPQHF
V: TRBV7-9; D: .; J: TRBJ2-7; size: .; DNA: TGTGCCAGCAGCTTAGTGGACGGAAGCTCCTACGAGCAGTACTTC; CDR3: CASSLVDGSSYEQYF
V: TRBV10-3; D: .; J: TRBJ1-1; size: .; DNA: TGTGCCATCAGTTTCGACACAACGAACACTGAAGCTTTCTTT; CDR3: CAISFDTTNTEAFF
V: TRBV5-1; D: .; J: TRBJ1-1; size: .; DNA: TGCGCCAGCAGCGGAGCAGGGACGTATAACACTGAAGCTTTCTTT; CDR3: CASSGAGTYNTEAFF
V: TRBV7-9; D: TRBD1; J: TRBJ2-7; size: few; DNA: TGTGCCAGCAGCCCAAGGACAGGCCCCTACGAGCAGTACTTC; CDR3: CASSPRTGPYEQYF
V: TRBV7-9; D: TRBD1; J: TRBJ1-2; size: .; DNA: TGTGCCAGCAGCAAGCACTTGGGACAGGCACGGGGCTACACCTTC; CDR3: CASSKHLGQARGYTF
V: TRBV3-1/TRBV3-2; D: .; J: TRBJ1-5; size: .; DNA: TGTGCCAGCAGCCAAGCGGGGGCGAGCAATCAGCCCCAGCATTTT; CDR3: CASSQAGASNQPQHF
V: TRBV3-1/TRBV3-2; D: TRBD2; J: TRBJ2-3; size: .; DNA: TGTGCCAGCAGCCAAGATCCTCAGCGGGGGGTCACAGATACGCAGTATTTT; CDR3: CASSQDPQRGVTDTQYF
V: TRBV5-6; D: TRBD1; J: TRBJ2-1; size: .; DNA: TGTGCCAGCAGCTTGTGGTCCGGACAGGGATACAATGAGCAGTTCTTC; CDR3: CASSLWSGQGYNEQFF
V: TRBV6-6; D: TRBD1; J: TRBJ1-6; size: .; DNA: TGTGCCAGCAGTTACCCACAGGGGAATTCACCCCTCCACTTT; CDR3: CASSYPQGNSPLHF
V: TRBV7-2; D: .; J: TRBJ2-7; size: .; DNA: TGTGCCAGCAGCCCCAACCCCTATGCGTTCGGCTCCTACGAGCAGTACTTC; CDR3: CASSPNPYAFGSYEQYF
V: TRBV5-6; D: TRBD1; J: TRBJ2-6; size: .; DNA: TGTGCCAGCAGGGGAGGACAGGGTTTAAACTCTGGGGCCAACGTCCTGACTTTC; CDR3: CASRGGQGLNSGANVLTF
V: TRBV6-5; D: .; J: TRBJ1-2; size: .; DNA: TGTGCCAGCAGTTACTCGTCCGAGGGGAGAGCAGGCGGCTACACCTTC; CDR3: CASSYSSEGRAGGYTF
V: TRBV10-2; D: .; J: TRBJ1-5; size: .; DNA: TGCGCCAGCAGTGAGGGGGGACGTTCCAATCAGCCCCAGCATTTT; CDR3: CASSEGGRSNQPQHF
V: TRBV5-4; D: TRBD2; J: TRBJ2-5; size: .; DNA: TGTGCCAGCAGCGTACGCCTAGCGGGGGGGCCAGGAGAGACCCAGTACTTC; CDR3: CASSVRLAGGPGETQYF
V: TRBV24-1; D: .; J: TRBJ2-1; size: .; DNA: TGTGCCACCAGTGGGGGGCAGGGCTCCTACAATGAGCAGTTCTTC; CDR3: CATSGGQGSYNEQFF
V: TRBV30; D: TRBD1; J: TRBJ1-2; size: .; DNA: TGTGCCGGGACCGGGACAGAGGGTTTAGACTACACCTTC; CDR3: CAGTGTEGLDYTF
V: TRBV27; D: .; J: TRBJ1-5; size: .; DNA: TGTGCCAGCAGTGGGGGGCGTGAGGGGAACAATCAGCCCCAGCATTTT; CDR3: CASSGGREGNNQPQHF
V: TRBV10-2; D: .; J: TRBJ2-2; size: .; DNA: TGCGCCAGCGGACAAAGTTGGGCCGGGGAGCTGTTTTTT; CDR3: CASGQSWAGELFF
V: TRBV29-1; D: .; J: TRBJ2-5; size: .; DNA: TGCAGCGTCCTCTCGTACGGGACCAGTAGGTACTTC; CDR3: CSVLSYGTSRYF
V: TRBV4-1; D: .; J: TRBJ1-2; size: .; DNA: TGCGCCAGCAGCCCCCCCGGGGGGCCCTATGGCTACACCTTC; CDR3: CASSPPGGPYGYTF